The 10 T cell receptor beta chains below were found in one sample sequenced in a study of radiation and T cells in renal cell carcinoma. The protocol was immunoSEQ multiplex PCR, while the TCRdb copy is restricted to in-frame clones and leaves out a portion. The table lists approximately 120,000 clones, approximately 80% of them singletons. The time point: baseline pretreatment blood. Treatment reported: 15 Gy SBRT to primary tumor, nephrectomy 4 weeks later. The sequencing used blood, collected from a patient whose treatment included radiotherapy and nephrectomy. Source of these receptors: a woman aged 60-70 years with renal cell carcinoma.

The rearrangement joins TRBV5-1 to TRBJ1-1, with D perhaps TRBD1 (6 bases). The germline V gene encodes CDR1 SGHRS and CDR2 YFSETQ. CDR3 length: 14 amino acids. V lost 3 bases and J 4 bases, leaving 13 bases between the germline ends. In DNA form, the CDR3 reads TGCGCCAGCAGCTATACAGGGTTGGCCACTGAAGCTTTCTTT. This sequence encodes CASSYTGLATEAFF.

The CDR3 DNA sequence: TGCGCCAGCAGCCCTCCGGACAGGAGTCGCTCTGGGGCCAACGTCCTGACTTTC. It yields the protein CASSPPDRSRSGANVLTF. V and J are TRBV4-1 and TRBJ2-6; 7 nucleotides match TRBD1. Germline V gene lookup returns CDR1 MGHRA and CDR2 YSYEKL. J gave up 0 bases and V 4 bases, and 9 bases lay outside the gene matches. CDR3 length: 18 amino acids.

The chain has TRBV28 and TRBJ2-3; the D is unclear. Deletions cut 8 bases from V and 3 bases from J, with 18 bases between. The length of the CDR3 is 15 residues. The germline gives CDR1 MDHEN, CDR2 SYDVKM. The CDR3 DNA follows: TGTGCCAGCCACCTTGTGGGAAAGGGAACAGATACGCAGTATTTT. As protein: CASHLVGKGTDTQYF.

The chain is built from TRBV11-3 and TRBJ2-1; D might be TRBD2 (5 bases). The CDR3 runs to 13 residues. Per germline, CDR1 SGHNT and CDR2 YENEEA. With 1 base removed from V and 8 bases from J, the gap between germline ends came to 9 bases. The CDR3 DNA reads TGTGCCAGCAGCTTAGGGAGAGGGTATGAGCAGTTCTTC. It is translated as CASSLGRGYEQFF.

This clone was counted once. This rearrangement joins TRBV6-1 to TRBJ1-5, with 7 bases aligning to TRBD1. CDR3 length equals 15 residues. CDR1 is MNHNS and CDR2 is SASEGT in the germline V gene. V trimming: 6 bases; J trimming: 0 bases; junction bases outside the gene matches: 5. The CDR3 spells CASRGTANSNQPQHF. The CDR3 nucleotides read TGTGCCAGCAGAGGGACAGCAAATAGCAATCAGCCCCAGCATTTT.

The J gene is TRBJ2-7, the V gene TRBV6-1; a possible D gene is TRBD1 (6 bases). There are 15 residues in the CDR3. Per germline, CDR1 MNHNS and CDR2 SASEGT. With 4 bases removed from V and 3 bases from J, the gap between germline ends came to 16 bases. CDR3 region: CASSGNRDEGYEQYF. In nucleotides, the CDR3 is TGTGCCAGCAGTGGAAACAGGGATGAAGGCTACGAGCAGTACTTC.

The chain has TRBV4-1 and TRBJ2-1; TRBD2 might be the D (7 bases). Deletions cut 4 bases from V and 8 bases from J, with 15 bases between. Germline V gives CDR1 MGHRA, CDR2 YSYEKL. This CDR3 spans 14 amino acids. CDR3 loop: CASSLAGAGYEQFF. The DNA for the CDR3 is TGCGCCAGCAGCCTGGCGGGGGCTGGGTATGAGCAGTTCTTC.

The chain couples TRBV28 to TRBJ1-2; D is unclear. The CDR3 sequence is 12 residues long. The germline V gene has CDR1 MDHEN and CDR2 SYDVKM. Trimming left V 8 bases short and J 8 bases short, with 15 bases between. CDR3 loop: CASLNGVAGYTF. DNA of the CDR3: TGTGCCAGCCTTAACGGGGTGGCGGGCTACACCTTC.

In its sample, this clone was seen once. This chain links TRBV6-5 with TRBJ2-7, with D possibly being TRBD2 (5 bases). Germline CDR1 reads MNHEY; CDR2 reads SVGAGI. The CDR3 runs to 15 residues. Trimming shortened V by 0 bases and J by 6 bases, and 15 bases separated the two germline ends. CDR3 in amino acids: CASSYSWAGEGEQYF. Here the CDR3 DNA reads TGTGCCAGCAGTTACTCTTGGGCAGGTGAGGGCGAGCAGTACTTC.

The chain has TRBV7-9 and TRBJ1-2; 8 positions agree with TRBD1. There are 15 residues in the CDR3. CDR1 SEHNR and CDR2 FQNEAQ come from the germline V gene (reference sequence). With 5 bases clipped from V and 0 bases from J, the junction kept 5 bases outside the gene matches. CDR3 sequence: CASSHQGAPNYGYTF. CDR3 coding DNA: TGTGCCAGCAGCCACCAGGGGGCGCCTAACTATGGCTACACCTTC.